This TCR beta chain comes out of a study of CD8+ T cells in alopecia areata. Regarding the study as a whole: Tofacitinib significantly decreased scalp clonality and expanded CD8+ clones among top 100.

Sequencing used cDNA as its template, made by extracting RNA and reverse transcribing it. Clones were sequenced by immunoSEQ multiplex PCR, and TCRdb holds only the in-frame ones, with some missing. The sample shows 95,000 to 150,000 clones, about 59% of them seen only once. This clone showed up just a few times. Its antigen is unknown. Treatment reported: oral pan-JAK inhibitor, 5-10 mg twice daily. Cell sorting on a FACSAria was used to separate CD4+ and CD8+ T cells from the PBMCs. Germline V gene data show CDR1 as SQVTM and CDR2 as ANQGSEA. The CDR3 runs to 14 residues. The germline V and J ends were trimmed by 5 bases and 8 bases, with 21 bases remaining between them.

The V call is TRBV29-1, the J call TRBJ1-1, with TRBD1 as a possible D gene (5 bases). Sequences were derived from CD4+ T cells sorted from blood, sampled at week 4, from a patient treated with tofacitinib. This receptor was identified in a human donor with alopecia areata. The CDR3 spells CSVQRQGLSLEAFF. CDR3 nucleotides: TGCAGCGTTCAACGGCAGGGTTTAAGTTTAGAAGCTTTCTTT.